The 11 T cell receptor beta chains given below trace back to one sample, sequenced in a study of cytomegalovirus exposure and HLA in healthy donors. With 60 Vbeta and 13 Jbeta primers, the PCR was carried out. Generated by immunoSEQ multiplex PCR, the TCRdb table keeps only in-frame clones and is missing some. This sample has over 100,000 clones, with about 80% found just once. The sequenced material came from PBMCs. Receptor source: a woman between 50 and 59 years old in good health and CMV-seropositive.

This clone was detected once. The CDR3 coding sequence is TGTGCCAGCAGCATGCTAGCGGGAGCGGGACATGAGCAGTTCTTC. Amino acid sequence: CASSMLAGAGHEQFF. This chain links TRBV7-3 with TRBJ2-1; 10 nucleotides align to TRBD2. There are 15 residues in the CDR3. J was trimmed by 8 bases and V by 5 bases; bases with no gene match: 9. Germline lookup yields CDR1 SGHTA and CDR2 FQGTGA.

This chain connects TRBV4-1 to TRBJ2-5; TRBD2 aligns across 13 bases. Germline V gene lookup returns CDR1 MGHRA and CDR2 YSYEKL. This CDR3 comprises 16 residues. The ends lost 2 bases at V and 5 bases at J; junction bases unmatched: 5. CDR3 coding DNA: TGCGCCAGCAGCCAATGGGGACTAGCGGGACGGGAGACCCAGTACTTC. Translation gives CASSQWGLAGRETQYF.

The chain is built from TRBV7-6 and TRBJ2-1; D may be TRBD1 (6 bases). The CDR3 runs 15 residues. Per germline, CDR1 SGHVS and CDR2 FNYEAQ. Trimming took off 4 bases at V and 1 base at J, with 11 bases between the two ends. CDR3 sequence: CASSSSGVSYNEQFF. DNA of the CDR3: TGTGCCAGCAGCTCCTCAGGGGTTTCCTACAATGAGCAGTTCTTC.

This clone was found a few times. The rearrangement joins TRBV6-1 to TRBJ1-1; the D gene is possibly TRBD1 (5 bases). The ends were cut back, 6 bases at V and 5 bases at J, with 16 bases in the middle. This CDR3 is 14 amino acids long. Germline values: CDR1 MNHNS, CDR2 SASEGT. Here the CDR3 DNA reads TGTGCCAGCAGAACGGGAGGGGCAGTTACTGAAGCTTTCTTT. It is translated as CASRTGGAVTEAFF.

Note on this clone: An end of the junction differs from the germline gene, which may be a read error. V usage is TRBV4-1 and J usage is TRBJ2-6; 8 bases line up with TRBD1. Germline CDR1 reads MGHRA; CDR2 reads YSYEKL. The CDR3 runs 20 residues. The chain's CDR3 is CASSQSPAPGGASGANGLTF. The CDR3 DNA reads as TGCGCCAGCAGCCAAAGCCCTGCCCCAGGGGGCGCTTCAGGGGCCAACGGCCTGACTTTC.

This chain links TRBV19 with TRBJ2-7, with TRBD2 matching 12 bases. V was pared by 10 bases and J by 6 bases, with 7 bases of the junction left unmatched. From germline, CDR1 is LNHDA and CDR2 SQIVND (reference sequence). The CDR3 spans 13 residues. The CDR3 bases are TGTGCCACCCGGACTAGCGGGGTCCCCGAGCAGTACTTC. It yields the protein CATRTSGVPEQYF.

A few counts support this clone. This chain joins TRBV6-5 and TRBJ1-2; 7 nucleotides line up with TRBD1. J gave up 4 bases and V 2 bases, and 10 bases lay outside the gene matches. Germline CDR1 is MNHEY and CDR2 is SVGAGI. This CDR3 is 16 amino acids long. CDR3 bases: TGTGCCAGCAGTTACGGCGCGGGACAGCGCCGCTATGGCTACACCTTC. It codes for CASSYGAGQRRYGYTF.

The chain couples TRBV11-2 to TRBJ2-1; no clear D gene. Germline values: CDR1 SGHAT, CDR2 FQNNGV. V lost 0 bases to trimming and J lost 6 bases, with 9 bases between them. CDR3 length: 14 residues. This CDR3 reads CASSLDVRFNEQFF. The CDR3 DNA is TGTGCCAGCAGCTTAGACGTCCGGTTCAATGAGCAGTTCTTC. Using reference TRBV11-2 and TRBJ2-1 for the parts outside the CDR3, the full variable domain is EAGVAQSPRYKIIEKRQSVAFWCNPISGHATLYWYQQILGQGPKLLIQFQNNGVVDDSQLPKDRFSAERLKGVDSTLKIQPAKLEDSAVYLCASSLDVRFNEQFFGPGTRLTVL.

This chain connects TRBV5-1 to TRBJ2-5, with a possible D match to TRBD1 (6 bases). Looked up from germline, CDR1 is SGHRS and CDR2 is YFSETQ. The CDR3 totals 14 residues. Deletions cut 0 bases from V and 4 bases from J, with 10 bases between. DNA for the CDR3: TGCGCCAGCAGCTTGGAGGGGGTTGTAGAGACCCAGTACTTC. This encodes CASSLEGVVETQYF.

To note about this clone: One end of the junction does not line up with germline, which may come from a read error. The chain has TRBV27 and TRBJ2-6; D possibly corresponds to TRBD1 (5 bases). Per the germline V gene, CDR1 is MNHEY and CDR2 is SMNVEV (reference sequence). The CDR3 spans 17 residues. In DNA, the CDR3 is TGTGCCAGCAGTTTATTGCCTGGGAACTCTGGGGCCAACGGCCTGACTTTC. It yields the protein CASSLLPGNSGANGLTF.

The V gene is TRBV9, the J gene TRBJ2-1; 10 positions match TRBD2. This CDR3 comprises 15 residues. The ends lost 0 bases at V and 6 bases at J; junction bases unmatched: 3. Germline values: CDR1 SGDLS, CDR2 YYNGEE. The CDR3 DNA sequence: TGTGCCAGCAGCGTAGGTAGCGGGGGGCCCAATGAGCAGTTCTTC. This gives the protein CASSVGSGGPNEQFF. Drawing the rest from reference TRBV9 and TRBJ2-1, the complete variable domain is DSGVTQTPKHLITATGQRVTLRCSPRSGDLSVYWYQQSLDQGLQFLIQYYNGEERAKGNILERFSAQQFPDLHSELNLSSLELGDSALYFCASSVGSGGPNEQFFGPGTRLTVL.